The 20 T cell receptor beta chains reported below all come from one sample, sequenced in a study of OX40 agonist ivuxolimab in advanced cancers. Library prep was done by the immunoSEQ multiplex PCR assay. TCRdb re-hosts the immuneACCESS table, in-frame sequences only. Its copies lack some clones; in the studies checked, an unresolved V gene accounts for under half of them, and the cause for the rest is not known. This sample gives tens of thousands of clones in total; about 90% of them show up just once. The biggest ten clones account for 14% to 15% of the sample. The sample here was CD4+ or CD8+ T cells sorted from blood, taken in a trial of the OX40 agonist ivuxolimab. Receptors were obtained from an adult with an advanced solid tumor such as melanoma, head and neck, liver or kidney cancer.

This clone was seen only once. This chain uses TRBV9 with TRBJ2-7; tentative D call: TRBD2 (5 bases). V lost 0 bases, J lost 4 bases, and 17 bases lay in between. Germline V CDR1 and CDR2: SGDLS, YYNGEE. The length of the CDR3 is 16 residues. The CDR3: CASSVDLASPTYEQYF. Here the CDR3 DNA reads TGTGCCAGCAGCGTAGACCTAGCTAGTCCTACTTACGAGCAGTACTTC.

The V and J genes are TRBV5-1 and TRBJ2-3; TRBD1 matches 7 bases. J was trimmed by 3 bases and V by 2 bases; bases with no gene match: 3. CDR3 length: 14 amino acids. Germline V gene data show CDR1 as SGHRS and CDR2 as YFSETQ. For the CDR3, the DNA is TGCGCCAGCAGCTTAACAGGGGTTACAGATACGCAGTATTTT. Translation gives CASSLTGVTDTQYF.

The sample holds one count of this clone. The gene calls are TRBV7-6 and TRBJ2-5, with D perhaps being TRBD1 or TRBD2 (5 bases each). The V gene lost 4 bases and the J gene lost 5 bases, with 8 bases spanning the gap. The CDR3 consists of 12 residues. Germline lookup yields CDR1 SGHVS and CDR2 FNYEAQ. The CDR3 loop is CASSYGTETQYF. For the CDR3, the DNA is TGTGCCAGCAGCTACGGGACGGAGACCCAGTACTTC.

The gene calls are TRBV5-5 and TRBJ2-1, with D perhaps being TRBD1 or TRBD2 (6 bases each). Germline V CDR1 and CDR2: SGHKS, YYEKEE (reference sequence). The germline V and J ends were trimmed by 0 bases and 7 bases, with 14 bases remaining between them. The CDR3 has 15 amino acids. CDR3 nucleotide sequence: TGTGCCAGCAGCTTGGCTGGGGGCCGGGAGAATGAGCAGTTCTTC. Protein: CASSLAGGRENEQFF.

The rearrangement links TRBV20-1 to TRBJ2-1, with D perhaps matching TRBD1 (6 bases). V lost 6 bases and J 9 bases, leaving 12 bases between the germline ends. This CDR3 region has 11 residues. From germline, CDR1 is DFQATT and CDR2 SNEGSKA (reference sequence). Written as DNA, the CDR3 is TGCAGTGCGAGATACAGGGTTGAGCAGTTCTTC. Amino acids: CSARYRVEQFF.

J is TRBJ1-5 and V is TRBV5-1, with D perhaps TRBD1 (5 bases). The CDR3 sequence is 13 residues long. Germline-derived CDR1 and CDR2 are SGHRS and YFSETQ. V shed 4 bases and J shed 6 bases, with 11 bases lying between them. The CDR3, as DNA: TGCGCCAGCAGCAAAGAGGGGCCTCAGCCCCAGCATTTT. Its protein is CASSKEGPQPQHF.

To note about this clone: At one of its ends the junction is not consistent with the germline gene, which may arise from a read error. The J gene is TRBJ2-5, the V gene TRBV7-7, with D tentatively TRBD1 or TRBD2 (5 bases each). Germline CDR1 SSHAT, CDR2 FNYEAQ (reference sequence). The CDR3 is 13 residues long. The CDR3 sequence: CASSFARDQTQYF. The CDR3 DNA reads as TGTGCTAGCAGCTTTGCGAGGGACCAGACCCAGTACTTC.

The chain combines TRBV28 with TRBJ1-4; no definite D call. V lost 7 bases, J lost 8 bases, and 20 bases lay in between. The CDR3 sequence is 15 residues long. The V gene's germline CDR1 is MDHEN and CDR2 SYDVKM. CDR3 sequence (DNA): TGTGCCAGCACCCCAGCCGGGAGCACTCGAGAAAAACTGTTTTTT. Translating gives CASTPAGSTREKLFF.

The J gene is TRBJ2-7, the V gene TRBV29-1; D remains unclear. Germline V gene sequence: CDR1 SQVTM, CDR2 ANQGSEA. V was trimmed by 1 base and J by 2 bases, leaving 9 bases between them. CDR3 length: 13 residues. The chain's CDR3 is CSVEAARTYEQYF. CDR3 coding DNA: TGCAGCGTTGAAGCGGCGCGGACCTACGAGCAGTACTTC.

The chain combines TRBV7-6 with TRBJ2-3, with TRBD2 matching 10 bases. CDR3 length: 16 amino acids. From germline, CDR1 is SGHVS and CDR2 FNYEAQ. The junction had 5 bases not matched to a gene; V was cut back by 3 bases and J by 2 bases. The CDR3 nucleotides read TGTGCCAGCAGCTTCCGAGCGGGAGGGGTCACAGATACGCAGTATTTT. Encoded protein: CASSFRAGGVTDTQYF.

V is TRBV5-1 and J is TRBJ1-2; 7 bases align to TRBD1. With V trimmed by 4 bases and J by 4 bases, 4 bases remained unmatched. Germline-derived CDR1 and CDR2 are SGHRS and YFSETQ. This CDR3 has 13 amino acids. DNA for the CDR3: TGCGCCAGCAGCGTCGACAGGGTCTATGGCTACACCTTC. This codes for CASSVDRVYGYTF.

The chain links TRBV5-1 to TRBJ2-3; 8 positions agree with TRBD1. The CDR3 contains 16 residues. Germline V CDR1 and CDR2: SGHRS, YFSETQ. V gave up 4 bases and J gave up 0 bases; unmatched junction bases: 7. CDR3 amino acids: CASSTLDRASTDTQYF. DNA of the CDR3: TGCGCCAGCAGCACCCTGGACAGGGCAAGCACAGATACGCAGTATTTT.

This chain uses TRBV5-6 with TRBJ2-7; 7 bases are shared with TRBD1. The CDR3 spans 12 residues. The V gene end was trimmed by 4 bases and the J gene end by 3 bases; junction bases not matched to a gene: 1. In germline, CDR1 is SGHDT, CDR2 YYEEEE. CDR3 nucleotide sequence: TGTGCCAGCAGCAGGGACAGCTACGAGCAGTACTTC. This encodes CASSRDSYEQYF.

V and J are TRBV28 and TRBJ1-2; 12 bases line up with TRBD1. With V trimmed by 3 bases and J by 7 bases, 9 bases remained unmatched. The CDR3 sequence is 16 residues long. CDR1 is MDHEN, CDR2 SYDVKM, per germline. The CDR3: CASSLGQGASGFGYTF. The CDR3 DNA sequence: TGTGCCAGCAGTTTGGGACAGGGGGCCTCGGGTTTTGGCTACACCTTC.

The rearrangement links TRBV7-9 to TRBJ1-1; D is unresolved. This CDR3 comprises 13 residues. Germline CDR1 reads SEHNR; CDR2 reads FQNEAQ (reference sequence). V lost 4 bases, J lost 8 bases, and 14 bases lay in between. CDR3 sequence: CASSSRQSLEAFF. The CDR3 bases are TGTGCCAGCAGCTCGCGACAATCACTCGAAGCTTTCTTT. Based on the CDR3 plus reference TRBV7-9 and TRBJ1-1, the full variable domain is DTGVSQNPRHKITKRGQNVTFRCDPISEHNRLYWYRQTLGQGPEFLTYFQNEAQLEKSRLLSDRFSAERPKGSFSTLEIQRTEQGDSAMYLCASSSRQSLEAFFGQGTRLTVV.

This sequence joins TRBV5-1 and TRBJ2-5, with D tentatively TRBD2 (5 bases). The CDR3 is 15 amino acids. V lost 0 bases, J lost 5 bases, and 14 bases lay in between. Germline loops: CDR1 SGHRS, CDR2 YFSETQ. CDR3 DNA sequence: TGCGCCAGCAGCTTGGCCGTTGGGAGTGGGGAGACCCAGTACTTC. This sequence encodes CASSLAVGSGETQYF.

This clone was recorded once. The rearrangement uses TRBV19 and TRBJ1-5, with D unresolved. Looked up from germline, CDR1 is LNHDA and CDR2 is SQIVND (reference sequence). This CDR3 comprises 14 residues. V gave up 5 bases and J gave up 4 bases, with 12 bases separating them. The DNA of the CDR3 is TGTGCCAGTAGTGGGATTAGTTCAAATCAGCCCCAGCATTTT. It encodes CASSGISSNQPQHF.

For the CDR3, the DNA is TGTGCCAGCAGTTTACTCCAGGGGGATCAGCCCCAGCATTTT. Its protein product is CASSLLQGDQPQHF. The chain has TRBV27 and TRBJ1-5; 7 bases align to TRBD1. Unmatched junction bases numbered 3, after V lost 2 bases and J lost 5 bases. CDR1 is MNHEY, CDR2 SMNVEV, per germline (reference sequence). The CDR3 consists of 14 residues.

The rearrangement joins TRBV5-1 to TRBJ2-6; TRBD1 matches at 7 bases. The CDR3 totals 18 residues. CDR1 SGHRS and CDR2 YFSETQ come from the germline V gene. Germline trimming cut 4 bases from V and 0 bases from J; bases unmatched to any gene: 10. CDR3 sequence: CASSVQGISISGANVLTF. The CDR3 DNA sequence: TGCGCCAGCAGCGTACAGGGGATATCTATCTCTGGGGCCAACGTCCTGACTTTC.

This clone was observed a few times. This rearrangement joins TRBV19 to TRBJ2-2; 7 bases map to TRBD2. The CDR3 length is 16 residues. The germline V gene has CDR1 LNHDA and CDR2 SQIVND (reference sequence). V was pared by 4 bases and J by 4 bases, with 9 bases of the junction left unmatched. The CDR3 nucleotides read TGTGCCAGTAGTAGAAGGGCGGGAGTTACCACCGGGGAGCTGTTTTTT. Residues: CASSRRAGVTTGELFF.